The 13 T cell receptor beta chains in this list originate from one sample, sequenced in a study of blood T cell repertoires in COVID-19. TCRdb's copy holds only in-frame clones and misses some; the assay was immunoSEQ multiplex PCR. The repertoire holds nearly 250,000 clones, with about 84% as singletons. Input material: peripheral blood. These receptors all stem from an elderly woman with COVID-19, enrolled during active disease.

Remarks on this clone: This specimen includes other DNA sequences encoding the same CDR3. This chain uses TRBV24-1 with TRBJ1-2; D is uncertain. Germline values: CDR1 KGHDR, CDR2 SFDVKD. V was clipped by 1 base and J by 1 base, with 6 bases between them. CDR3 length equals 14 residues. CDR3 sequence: CATSDFGNNYGYTF. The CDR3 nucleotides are TGTGCCACCAGTGATTTCGGGAATAACTATGGCTACACCTTC.

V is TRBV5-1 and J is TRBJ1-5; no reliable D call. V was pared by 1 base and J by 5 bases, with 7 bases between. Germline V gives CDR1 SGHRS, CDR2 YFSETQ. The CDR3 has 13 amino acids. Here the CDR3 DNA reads TGCGCCAGCAGCTTGTTTCTTGATCAGCCCCAGCATTTT. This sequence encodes CASSLFLDQPQHF.

CDR3 loop: CASSPQGADTQYF. CDR3 bases: TGTGCCAGCAGTCCCCAGGGGGCAGATACGCAGTATTTT. The chain carries TRBV2 and TRBJ2-3; 7 positions agree with TRBD1. Germline V gene data show CDR1 as SNHLY and CDR2 as FYNNEI. Unmatched junction bases numbered 3, after V lost 5 bases and J lost 4 bases. The CDR3 loop spans 13 amino acids.

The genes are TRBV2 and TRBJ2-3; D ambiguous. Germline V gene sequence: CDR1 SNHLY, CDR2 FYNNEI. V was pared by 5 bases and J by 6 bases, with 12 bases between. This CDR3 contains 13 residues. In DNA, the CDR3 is TGTGCCAGCAGTTATACGGCCGGGGATACGCAGTATTTT. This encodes CASSYTAGDTQYF. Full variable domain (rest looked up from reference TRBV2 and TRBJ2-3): EPEVTQTPSHQVTQMGQEVILRCVPISNHLYFYWYRQILGQKVEFLVSFYNNEISEKSEIFDDQFSVERPDGSNFTLKIRSTKLEDSAMYFCASSYTAGDTQYFGPGTRLTVL.

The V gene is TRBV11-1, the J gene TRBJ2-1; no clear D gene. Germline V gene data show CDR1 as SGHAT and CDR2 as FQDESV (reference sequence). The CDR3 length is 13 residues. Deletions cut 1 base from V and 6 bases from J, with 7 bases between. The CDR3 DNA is TGTGCCAGCAGCTTAGGCCAGATCAATGAGCAGTTCTTC. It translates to CASSLGQINEQFF.

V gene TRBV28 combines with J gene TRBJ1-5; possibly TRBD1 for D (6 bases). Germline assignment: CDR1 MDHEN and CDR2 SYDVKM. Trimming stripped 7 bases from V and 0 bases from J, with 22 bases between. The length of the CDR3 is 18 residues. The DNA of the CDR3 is TGTGCCAGCACAAACGAAGGCCAGGGGAGTGTTAGCAATCAGCCCCAGCATTTT. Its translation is CASTNEGQGSVSNQPQHF.

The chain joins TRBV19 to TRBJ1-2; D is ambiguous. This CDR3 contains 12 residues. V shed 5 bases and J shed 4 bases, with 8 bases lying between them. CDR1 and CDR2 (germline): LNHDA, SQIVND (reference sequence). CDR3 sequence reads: CASSQRVYGYTF. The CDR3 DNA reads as TGTGCCAGTAGTCAGCGAGTCTATGGCTACACCTTC.

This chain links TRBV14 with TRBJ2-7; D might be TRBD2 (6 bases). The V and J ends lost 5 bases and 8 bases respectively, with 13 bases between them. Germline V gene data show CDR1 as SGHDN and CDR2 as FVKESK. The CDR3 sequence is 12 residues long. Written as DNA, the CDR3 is TGTGCCAGCAGCGCGATAACTAGCAAGCAGTACGTC. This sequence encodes CASSAITSKQYV.

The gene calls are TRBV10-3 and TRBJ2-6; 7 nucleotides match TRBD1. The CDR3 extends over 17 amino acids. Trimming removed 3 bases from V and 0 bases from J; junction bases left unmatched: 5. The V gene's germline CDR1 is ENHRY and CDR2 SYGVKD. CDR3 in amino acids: CAISERTGDSGANVLTF. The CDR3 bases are TGTGCCATCAGTGAAAGGACAGGAGACTCTGGGGCCAACGTCCTGACTTTC.

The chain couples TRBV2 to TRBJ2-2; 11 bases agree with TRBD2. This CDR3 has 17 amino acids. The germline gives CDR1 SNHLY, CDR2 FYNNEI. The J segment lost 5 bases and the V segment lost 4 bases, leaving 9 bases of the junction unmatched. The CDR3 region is CASSATNSGGGTGELFF. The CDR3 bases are TGTGCCAGCAGTGCGACCAATAGCGGGGGGGGAACCGGGGAGCTGTTTTTT. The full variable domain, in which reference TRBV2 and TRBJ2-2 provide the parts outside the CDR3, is EPEVTQTPSHQVTQMGQEVILRCVPISNHLYFYWYRQILGQKVEFLVSFYNNEISEKSEIFDDQFSVERPDGSNFTLKIRSTKLEDSAMYFCASSATNSGGGTGELFFGEGSRLTVL.

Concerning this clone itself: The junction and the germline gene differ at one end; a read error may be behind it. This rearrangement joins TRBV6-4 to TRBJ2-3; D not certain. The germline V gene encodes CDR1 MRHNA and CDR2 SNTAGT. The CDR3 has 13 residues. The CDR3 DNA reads TGTGCCAGCAGTGAAGTGGGCACGGATACGCAGTATTTT. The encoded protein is CASSEVGTDTQYF.

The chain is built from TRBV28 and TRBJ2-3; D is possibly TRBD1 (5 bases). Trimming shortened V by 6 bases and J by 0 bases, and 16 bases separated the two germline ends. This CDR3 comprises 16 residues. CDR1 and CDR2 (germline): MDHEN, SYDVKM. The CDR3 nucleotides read TGTGCCAGCAGCCTCTGGGGCCAGACAAGCACAGATACGCAGTATTTT. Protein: CASSLWGQTSTDTQYF.

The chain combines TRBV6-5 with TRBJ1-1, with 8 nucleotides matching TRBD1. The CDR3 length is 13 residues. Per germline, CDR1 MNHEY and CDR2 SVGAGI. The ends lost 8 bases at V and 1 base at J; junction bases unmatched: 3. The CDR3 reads CASGQGQNTEAFF. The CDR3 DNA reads TGTGCCAGCGGACAGGGCCAGAACACTGAAGCTTTCTTT.